A selection of T cell receptor beta chains follows, all from one sample in a study of OX40 agonist ivuxolimab in advanced cancers. Method: immunoSEQ multiplex PCR; TCRdb's copy keeps in-frame clones and lacks some. The sample has tens of thousands of clones, roughly 86% seen once; the top ten hold approximately 0.81%. The sequencing used CD4+ or CD8+ T cells sorted from blood, collected in a trial of the OX40 agonist ivuxolimab. Receptors were obtained from an adult with an advanced solid tumor such as melanoma, head and neck, liver or kidney cancer. The CDR3 runs from the conserved cysteine through the conserved F or W. The D gene is left open where the match is weak. The size field is filled for only some rows; it gives once, few, many or a size class.

cdr3_nt	cdr3_aa	clone_size	cdr3_length	d_call	v_call	j_call
TGTGCCAGTAGTACCAACGGACTATTTACCGGGGAGCTGTTTTTT	CASSTNGLFTGELFF	once	15	-	TRBV19	TRBJ2-2
TGTGCCAGCAGCCAAGATGGCGGTAATCAGCCCCAGCATTTT	CASSQDGGNQPQHF	-	14	-	TRBV4-2	TRBJ1-5
TGTGCCAGCAGCTTGGGAGGGGCCAGGCCTCAGGGGCAGTATTTT	CASSLGGARPQGQYF	-	15	TRBD2	TRBV7-9	TRBJ2-3
TGTGCCAGTAGTTTTTACTATGGCTACACCTTC	CASSFYYGYTF	-	11	-	TRBV19	TRBJ1-2
TGTGCCAGCAGCTTGATTCTACTCTTGGAGACCCAGTACTTC	CASSLILLLETQYF	-	14	-	TRBV5-5	TRBJ2-5
TGTGCCAGCAGCGTAGTATCCGGGCTGGGGACCGGGGAGCTGTTTTTT	CASSVVSGLGTGELFF	-	16	-	TRBV9	TRBJ2-2
TGCAGCGTTCAGGACTACGAGCAGTACTTC	CSVQDYEQYF	-	10	-	TRBV29-1	TRBJ2-7
TGTGCCAGCAGGCTCGACCGCAACACTGAAGCTTTCTTT	CASRLDRNTEAFF	few	13	-	TRBV11-2	TRBJ1-1
TGTGCCAGCAGCACACCCCACAGGGGGTCTAATGAAAAACTGTTTTTT	CASSTPHRGSNEKLFF	-	16	-	TRBV21-1	TRBJ1-4
TGTGCCAGCAGTGCCCAGGGGGGGGGTCCAGCTTTCTTT	CASSAQGGGPAFF	-	13	TRBD1	TRBV6-4	TRBJ1-1
TGTGCCAGCAGTACGAAGGCCGCAACTAATGAAAAACTGTTTTTT	CASSTKAATNEKLFF	few	15	-	TRBV27	TRBJ1-4
TGCGCCAGCAGGAAGGGGGGTTCTAATGAAAAACTGTTTTTT	CASRKGGSNEKLFF	-	14	-	TRBV4-1	TRBJ1-4
TGTGCCAGCAGCCTAGGACCGTCGTCTGGGGCCAACGTCCTGACTTTC	CASSLGPSSGANVLTF	-	16	-	TRBV5-6	TRBJ2-6
TGTGCCAGCAGTCCGGCACAAGCGGGGGACTCTAGGGAGACCCAGTACTTC	CASSPAQAGDSRETQYF	-	17	TRBD2	TRBV28	TRBJ2-5
TGTGCCAGAGGAGCGGGAGAGACCCAGTACTTC	CARGAGETQYF	-	11	-	TRBV2	TRBJ2-5
TGTGCCAGCAGCACGGGGTACGGGGGACGGGACACCGAAGCTTTCTTT	CASSTGYGGRDTEAFF	-	16	-	TRBV5-6	TRBJ1-1
TGTGCCAGCAGTGACCGGCTCTATGGCTACACCTTC	CASSDRLYGYTF	-	12	-	TRBV2	TRBJ1-2
TGTGCCAGCAGCCCCTACCCCCGTCCGTTTACGCAGTATTTT	CASSPYPRPFTQYF	once	14	-	TRBV11-3	TRBJ2-3
TGTGCCAGCAGACGACAGGGGACCCAGAACACTGAAGCTTTCTTT	CASRRQGTQNTEAFF	-	15	TRBD1	TRBV6-5	TRBJ1-1
TGCAGCTCACGGCCGCGCCTAAACACTGAAGCTTTCTTT	CSSRPRLNTEAFF	-	13	-	TRBV29-1	TRBJ1-1
TGTGCCAGCCGCCGGGGAGGCGAGACCCAGTACTTC	CASRRGGETQYF	-	12	-	TRBV7-3	TRBJ2-5
TGTGCCAGCAAAATACAGGGCGAACGGGAAAAACTGTTTTTT	CASKIQGEREKLFF	once	14	-	TRBV2	TRBJ1-4
TGTGCCAGCAGGGCAGGAGTGTTGGAGACCCAGTACTTC	CASRAGVLETQYF	-	13	-	TRBV6-1	TRBJ2-5
TGCGCCAGCAGCTTGGGACAGTCCACAGATACGCAGTATTTT	CASSLGQSTDTQYF	-	14	-	TRBV5-1	TRBJ2-3
TGTGCCAGCAGTCTGACAGGGATCGGTGGCTACACCTTC	CASSLTGIGGYTF	-	13	TRBD1	TRBV5-6	TRBJ1-2
TGTGCCAGCAGCCGGCGGGACACCTACAATGAGCAGTTCTTC	CASSRRDTYNEQFF	-	14	-	TRBV5-4	TRBJ2-1
TGTGCCAGTAGCGGGACCGGGACAGGGCTCACAGATACGCAGTATTTT	CASSGTGTGLTDTQYF	-	16	TRBD1	TRBV19	TRBJ2-3